The T cell receptor beta chain described here comes from a study of CD4 T cell repertoires in COVID-19. The wider study: CFSE-low cells expanded roughly ten days with IL-2, then restimulated with other coronavirus spikes.

Findings and caveats of the study: Two or all three memory subsets shared several highly expanded SARS-CoV-2-reactive clonotypes. In SARS-CoV and/or HKU1 spike cultures, between about 6 and 26% of SARS-CoV-2 clonotypes reappeared.

Concerning this clone itself: Its cognate antigen is unknown.

The CDR3 is 15 amino acids. Germline assignment: CDR1 SNHLY and CDR2 FYNNEI. J gave up 1 base and V 8 bases, and 7 bases lay outside the gene matches. TCRdb keeps only in-frame clones here, not all; method: immunoSEQ multiplex PCR. The sample includes about 75,000 clones, 83% of them seen just once. Samples came from patients recovered from mild-to-severe COVID-19. The sequence was obtained from a human donor who had COVID-19. The rearrangement uses TRBV2 and TRBJ2-1; 8 bases are shared with TRBD1. Sequenced material: CD4+ T cells from peripheral blood, taken after recovery from COVID-19. The CDR3 DNA sequence: TGTGCCAGCCCCCAGGGGGCTGGGTCCTACAATGAGCAGTTCTTC. Its translation: CASPQGAGSYNEQFF.